The 28 T cell receptor beta chains listed next were all sequenced from one sample in a study of blood T cell repertoires in COVID-19 (dated by TCRdb to the early 2020s). Library preparation employed the immunoSEQ multiplex PCR assay. As stored in TCRdb, this immuneACCESS dataset retains in-frame rearrangements with V and J assigned. A fraction of the clones does not appear; measured against another copy, unresolved V genes explain less than half of the discrepancy, and the remainder lacks a known reason. This sample gives under 250,000 clones in total; around 80% of them show up just once. The ten largest clonotypes hold roughly 6% of the sample. Sequences were obtained from peripheral blood. All receptors derive from a woman aged 70-85 years with acute or convalescent COVID-19.

The V call is TRBV30, the J call TRBJ1-5; D is unclear. The ends were cut back, 0 bases at V and 0 bases at J, with 9 bases in the middle. This CDR3 is built from 15 residues. The germline V gene encodes CDR1 GTSNPN and CDR2 SVGIG (reference sequence). The CDR3 bases are TGTGCCTGGAGTGTCGGAGGAATTAGCAATCAGCCCCAGCATTTT. It yields the protein CAWSVGGISNQPQHF.

The rearrangement uses TRBV28 and TRBJ2-5; a weak D match, TRBD1 (5 bases). Germline CDR1 and CDR2: MDHEN and SYDVKM. The CDR3 is 14 residues long. V lost 3 bases and J 2 bases, leaving 10 bases between the germline ends. In DNA, the CDR3 is TGTGCCAGCAGTTTCGGTCCAGGGCAAGAGACCCAGTACTTC. Translating it yields CASSFGPGQETQYF.

The chain combines TRBV2 with TRBJ1-6; maybe TRBD1 (6 bases). V was cut by 8 bases and J by 7 bases, with 15 bases left in between. Germline V gene sequence: CDR1 SNHLY, CDR2 FYNNEI. There are 14 residues in the CDR3. The CDR3 region has the DNA TGTGCCAGCGGCGGGGGCGCAGAGAATTCACCCCTCCACTTT. The encoded protein is CASGGGAENSPLHF.

This clone was counted a few times. J is TRBJ2-5 and V is TRBV24-1; TRBD1 agrees at 8 bases. CDR1 KGHDR and CDR2 SFDVKD come from the germline V gene. This CDR3 contains 14 residues. Trimming removed 6 bases from V and 5 bases from J; junction bases left unmatched: 7. The CDR3 region has the DNA TGTGCCACCAGTCGGACAGGGAGAGGGGAGACCCAGTACTTC. Encoded protein: CATSRTGRGETQYF.

In DNA form, the CDR3 reads TGTGCCAGCAGCTCCTCGGGGGGGTACGAGCAGTACTTC. It encodes CASSSSGGYEQYF. The chain joins TRBV7-9 to TRBJ2-7; 8 bases fit TRBD2. CDR1 and CDR2 from the germline V gene are SEHNR and FQNEAQ (reference sequence). The CDR3 runs to 13 residues. V was pared by 4 bases and J by 4 bases, with 3 bases of the junction left unmatched.

Only one count was recorded for this clone. The V gene is TRBV14, the J gene TRBJ2-5; 9 bases match TRBD2. CDR3 length: 15 residues. CDR1 is SGHDN, CDR2 FVKESK, per germline. V dropped 2 bases and J dropped 4; count of bases not matched to a gene: 5. The CDR3 here is CASSQLSGSGETQYF. CDR3 sequence (DNA): TGTGCCAGCAGCCAACTTAGCGGGAGTGGAGAGACCCAGTACTTC.

This clone turned up a few times. The rearrangement links TRBV7-6 to TRBJ2-7, with TRBD1 identical over 7 bases. V lost 4 bases and J lost 3; bases outside the gene matches: 6. The CDR3 runs 14 residues. CDR1 and CDR2 (germline): SGHVS, FNYEAQ. CDR3 sequence: CASSYVPGGYEQYF. In nucleotides, the CDR3 is TGTGCCAGCAGCTATGTTCCAGGGGGCTACGAGCAGTACTTC.

The chain joins TRBV6-2 or TRBV6-3 to TRBJ1-5, with 8 bases that match TRBD1. The CDR3 is made up of 14 amino acids. Germline V lookup: CDR1 MNHEY, CDR2 SVGEGT. J gave up 7 bases and V 5 bases, and 7 bases lay outside the gene matches. CDR3 nucleotides: TGTGCCAGCAGTGATCAGGGGGCGAGGCAGCCCCAGCATTTT. This codes for CASSDQGARQPQHF.

The rearrangement links TRBV28 to TRBJ2-7; 7 bases map to TRBD1. This CDR3 spans 13 amino acids. Germline lookup yields CDR1 MDHEN and CDR2 SYDVKM. J gave up 3 bases and V 10 bases, and 9 bases lay outside the gene matches. CDR3 residues: CAKGGGQYYEQYF. The DNA of the CDR3 is TGTGCCAAAGGTGGGGGACAGTACTACGAGCAGTACTTC.

This chain links TRBV24-1 with TRBJ1-1, with 7 bases identical to TRBD1. The V segment lost 3 bases and the J segment 10 bases; nucleotides outside the gene matches: 13. Germline V CDR1 and CDR2: KGHDR, SFDVKD. The CDR3 is 15 residues long. In nucleotides, the CDR3 is TGTGCCACCAGTGATCCGACAGGGCCGTCTGGGGTAGCTTTCTTT. This codes for CATSDPTGPSGVAFF.

The rearrangement links TRBV10-3 to TRBJ1-5; D unclear. This CDR3 comprises 15 residues. V was cut by 3 bases and J by 4 bases, with 13 bases left in between. Germline assignment: CDR1 ENHRY and CDR2 SYGVKD. CDR3 coding DNA: TGTGCCATCAGTGAATCCGTGGCTTCAAATCAGCCCCAGCATTTT. Translated, it gives CAISESVASNQPQHF.

The chain employs TRBV5-6 and TRBJ1-2, with 8 bases that match TRBD1. The CDR3 consists of 14 residues. Unmatched junction bases numbered 10, after V lost 4 bases and J lost 8 bases. From germline, CDR1 is SGHDT and CDR2 YYEEEE. The chain's CDR3 is CASSPGQGARGYTF. The CDR3 DNA sequence: TGTGCCAGCAGCCCGGGGCAGGGGGCGCGCGGCTACACCTTC.

The gene calls are TRBV9 and TRBJ1-6; D remains unclear. V lost 4 bases, J lost 10 bases, and 15 bases lay in between. Germline CDR1 and CDR2: SGDLS and YYNGEE. The CDR3 is 14 amino acids. The CDR3 loop reads CASSFGPEESPLHF. CDR3 in DNA: TGTGCCAGCAGCTTCGGCCCCGAGGAATCACCCCTCCACTTT.

The chain joins TRBV28 to TRBJ1-5; TRBD1 is a possible D gene (5 bases). Trimming shortened V by 5 bases and J by 0 bases, and 11 bases separated the two germline ends. The CDR3 spans 15 residues. Germline loops: CDR1 MDHEN, CDR2 SYDVKM. The CDR3 loop reads CASSAPGGSNQPQHF. The CDR3 region has the DNA TGTGCCAGCAGTGCCCCGGGGGGTAGCAATCAGCCCCAGCATTTT.

This chain links TRBV3-1 (or the pseudogene TRBV3-2) with TRBJ2-7; tentatively, D is TRBD1 (6 bases). Germline V lookup: CDR1 LGHDT, CDR2 YNNKEL (reference sequence). V lost 6 bases, J lost 6 bases, and 12 bases lay in between. This CDR3 contains 12 residues. CDR3: CASSLTGSEQYF. CDR3 in DNA: TGTGCCAGCAGTCTTACAGGGAGCGAGCAGTACTTC.

This sequence joins TRBV5-1 and TRBJ1-1; possibly TRBD1 for D (5 bases). V was trimmed by 4 bases and J by 5 bases, leaving 12 bases between them. CDR3 length equals 13 residues. Germline-derived CDR1 and CDR2 are SGHRS and YFSETQ. Written as DNA, the CDR3 is TGCGCCAGCAGCCCGGACAAAGGGACTGAAGCTTTCTTT. Protein: CASSPDKGTEAFF.

The chain recombines TRBV2 with TRBJ1-4; 11 nucleotides line up with TRBD1. V shed 7 bases, J shed 8 bases, and the junction held 6 bases outside the gene matches. The CDR3 is 14 residues long. Germline CDR1 SNHLY, CDR2 FYNNEI. The CDR3 spells CASTRDRGSEKLFF. DNA of the CDR3: TGTGCCAGCACTAGGGACAGGGGGTCCGAAAAACTGTTTTTT.

J is TRBJ2-1 and V is TRBV6-6, with 7 positions matching TRBD2. V shed 6 bases and J 1 base; nucleotides not matched to a gene: 3. The germline V gene encodes CDR1 MNHNY and CDR2 SVGAGI (reference sequence). The length of the CDR3 is 14 residues. This CDR3 is CASRTGGSYNEQFF. For the CDR3, the DNA is TGTGCCAGCAGGACCGGGGGGTCCTACAATGAGCAGTTCTTC.

The chain uses TRBV21-1 and TRBJ2-1; no DNA check was done on the table's D call, TRBD2. TRBV21-1 constitutes a pseudogene. The CDR3 runs 15 residues. In DNA, the CDR3 is TGTGCCAGCAGCAAAAACGCGGGAGCTATCCACTACCAGTTCTTC. Its translation: CASSKNAGAIHYQFF.

This rearrangement joins TRBV6-5 to TRBJ1-6; weak D call: TRBD1 (6 bases). V lost 7 bases to trimming and J lost 8 bases, with 15 bases between them. CDR1 is MNHEY, CDR2 SVGAGI, per germline. The CDR3 consists of 14 residues. The CDR3 reads CASTSRTEYSPLHF. CDR3 sequence (DNA): TGTGCCAGCACCTCACGGACAGAGTATTCACCCCTCCACTTT.

The rearrangement links TRBV7-9 to TRBJ2-3; 9 nucleotides align to TRBD2. The V and J ends lost 2 bases and 0 bases, in that order; junction bases with no gene match: 0. This CDR3 region has 15 residues. The V gene's germline CDR1 is SEHNR and CDR2 FQNEAQ (reference sequence). The CDR3 DNA reads as TGTGCCAGCAGCTTACTAGCGGGAAGCACAGATACGCAGTATTTT. Translating it yields CASSLLAGSTDTQYF.

The rearrangement links TRBV24-1 to TRBJ2-2; 11 bases are a match to TRBD1. The V gene end was trimmed by 7 bases and the J gene end by 4 bases; junction bases not matched to a gene: 1. CDR1 KGHDR and CDR2 SFDVKD come from the germline V gene. CDR3 size: 14 residues. The CDR3 reads CATRDRGLTGELFF. In DNA, the CDR3 is TGTGCCACCAGGGACAGGGGGCTCACCGGGGAGCTGTTTTTT.

This clone was seen only a few times. The chain combines TRBV6-5 with TRBJ1-4; 8 bases map to TRBD1. With 6 bases clipped from V and 5 bases from J, the junction kept 8 bases outside the gene matches. The length of the CDR3 is 15 residues. Germline CDR1 and CDR2: MNHEY and SVGAGI. The CDR3 reads CASRRGQGTNEKLFF. The CDR3 region has the DNA TGTGCCAGCAGACGCGGACAGGGAACCAATGAAAAACTGTTTTTT.

This clone has at least ten counts. The J gene is TRBJ2-1, the V gene TRBV7-2, with D perhaps matching TRBD2 (6 bases). The V end lost 4 bases, the J end lost 0 bases, and 13 bases lay between the germline ends. Germline V CDR1 and CDR2: SGHTA, FQGNSA. The CDR3 consists of 16 residues. The CDR3 loop reads CASSYLGSSSYNEQFF. The CDR3 DNA sequence: TGTGCCAGCAGCTACCTCGGGAGTAGCTCCTACAATGAGCAGTTCTTC.

Points on this clone: The sample holds other DNA sequences that translate to the same CDR3. The chain carries TRBV12-3 or TRBV12-4 and TRBJ2-7; 8 bases line up with TRBD1. The CDR3 totals 13 residues. The V and J ends lost 6 bases and 4 bases, in that order; junction bases with no gene match: 5. CDR3 nucleotides: TGTGCCAGCAGGACAGGGGCGTCATACGAGCAGTACTTC. Protein sequence: CASRTGASYEQYF.

CDR3 sequence reads: CASSLSPVSNQPQHF. The CDR3 nucleotides read TGTGCCAGCAGCTTATCACCGGTTAGCAATCAGCCCCAGCATTTT. The chain combines TRBV5-4 with TRBJ1-5; D remains ambiguous. V lost 2 bases to trimming and J lost 0 bases, with 9 bases between them. The CDR3 is 15 residues long. CDR1 SGHNT and CDR2 YYREEE come from the germline V gene (reference sequence).

In nucleotides, the CDR3 is TGTGCCAGCAGACCTTCCGGACAGGGAGGATATGGCTACACCTTC. This encodes CASRPSGQGGYGYTF. This chain joins TRBV6-5 and TRBJ1-2; TRBD1 matches at 8 bases. J was trimmed by 5 bases and V by 6 bases; bases with no gene match: 11. Germline assignment: CDR1 MNHEY and CDR2 SVGAGI. This CDR3 contains 15 residues.

The CDR3 DNA sequence: TGTGCCAGCAGCGGACGGACAGGAACCTACAATGAGCAGTTCTTC. Translation: CASSGRTGTYNEQFF. V is TRBV9 and J is TRBJ2-1, with 7 bases fitting TRBD1. Germline CDR1 reads SGDLS; CDR2 reads YYNGEE. The CDR3 runs to 15 residues. V trimming: 3 bases; J trimming: 2 bases; junction bases outside the gene matches: 5. The variable domain in full, completed from reference TRBV9 and TRBJ2-1, reads DSGVTQTPKHLITATGQRVTLRCSPRSGDLSVYWYQQSLDQGLQFLIQYYNGEERAKGNILERFSAQQFPDLHSELNLSSLELGDSALYFCASSGRTGTYNEQFFGPGTRLTVL.